The 11 T cell receptor beta chains presented below share a single source sample, sequenced in a study of blood T cell repertoires in COVID-19. The method was immunoSEQ multiplex PCR; TCRdb's version includes in-frame clones alone and lacks a portion of them. The data hold roughly 100,000 clones, with 70% to 90% observed a single time. Sequencing input: peripheral blood. The receptors were gathered from a man between 45 and 60 years old in a cohort sampled during active COVID-19.

The rearrangement links TRBV7-9 to TRBJ1-1, with D unresolved. CDR1 is SEHNR and CDR2 is FQNEAQ in the germline V gene (reference sequence). Trimming pared 1 base from V and 4 bases from J, leaving 19 bases between. This CDR3 comprises 17 residues. This CDR3 is CASSLGMDGRGVTEAFF. The CDR3 coding sequence is TGTGCCAGCAGCTTAGGGATGGACGGACGGGGAGTCACTGAAGCTTTCTTT. The full variable domain, its missing parts supplied by reference TRBV7-9 and TRBJ1-1, is DTGVSQNPRHKITKRGQNVTFRCDPISEHNRLYWYRQTLGQGPEFLTYFQNEAQLEKSRLLSDRFSAERPKGSFSTLEIQRTEQGDSAMYLCASSLGMDGRGVTEAFFGQGTRLTVV.

The gene calls are TRBV9 and TRBJ1-2; 8 bases fit TRBD1. In germline, CDR1 is SGDLS, CDR2 YYNGEE. Trimming at V came to 3 bases and at J to 9 bases, leaving 13 bases not matched to a gene. The CDR3 is 15 amino acids. The CDR3 DNA is TGTGCCAGCAGCGGGGGGAGGACAGGGATGAAAAGCTACACCTTC. Translating it yields CASSGGRTGMKSYTF.

V gene TRBV19 combines with J gene TRBJ1-2; weak D call: TRBD1 (6 bases). The CDR3 sequence is 16 residues long. Germline V gene lookup returns CDR1 LNHDA and CDR2 SQIVND (reference sequence). Trimming shortened V by 5 bases and J by 8 bases, and 24 bases separated the two germline ends. Written as DNA, the CDR3 is TGTGCCAGTAGTTATCTATCGATTCGCGGACAGAAAGGCTACACCTTC. Translating gives CASSYLSIRGQKGYTF.

The V call is TRBV5-4, the J call TRBJ2-1; D is perhaps TRBD2 (5 bases). V was trimmed by 0 bases and J by 1 base, leaving 11 bases between them. CDR1 is SGHNT and CDR2 is YYREEE in the germline V gene (reference sequence). The CDR3 spans 16 residues. CDR3 sequence: CASSLAGLLSYNEQFF. CDR3 nucleotides: TGTGCCAGCAGCTTGGCCGGACTGCTGTCCTACAATGAGCAGTTCTTC.

The V gene is TRBV7-8, the J gene TRBJ1-4; unclear D gene. Germline CDR1 SGHVS, CDR2 FQNEAQ. The CDR3 consists of 15 residues. V was trimmed by 0 bases and J by 8 bases, leaving 13 bases between them. CDR3 nucleotide sequence: TGTGCCAGCAGCTTAGCTGCCCACGGAGGGGAAAAACTGTTTTTT. Protein sequence: CASSLAAHGGEKLFF. Supplemented by reference TRBV7-8 and TRBJ1-4, the full variable domain reads GAGVSQSPRYKVAKRGQDVALRCDPISGHVSLFWYQQALGQGPEFLTYFQNEAQLDKSGLPSDRFFAERPEGSVSTLKIQRTQQEDSAVYLCASSLAAHGGEKLFFGSGTQLSVL.

The chain carries TRBV6-5 and TRBJ1-4, with TRBD1 identical over 8 bases. CDR3 size: 15 residues. The germline CDR1 and CDR2 sequences are MNHEY and SVGAGI. V was clipped by 2 bases and J by 8 bases; unmatched bases: 7. The CDR3 reads CASSYPGQGYEKLFF. In nucleotides, the CDR3 is TGTGCCAGCAGTTACCCCGGACAGGGTTACGAAAAACTGTTTTTT.

The V call is TRBV18, the J call TRBJ1-5; weak D call: TRBD1 (5 bases). V was clipped by 3 bases and J by 1 base, with 10 bases between them. The V gene's germline CDR1 is KGHSH and CDR2 LQKENI. CDR3 length: 15 amino acids. CDR3 sequence (DNA): TGTGCCAGCTCACCCGGGACTTCGAGCAATCAGCCCCAGCATTTT. It encodes CASSPGTSSNQPQHF.

This sequence joins TRBV28 and TRBJ2-7, with 7 positions matching TRBD2. Per the germline V gene, CDR1 is MDHEN and CDR2 is SYDVKM. The ends lost 6 bases at V and 7 bases at J; junction bases unmatched: 9. The CDR3 has 13 amino acids. The CDR3 spells CASSTGGSREQYV. The CDR3 DNA sequence: TGTGCCAGCAGCACCGGGGGGTCTCGGGAGCAGTACGTC.

As DNA, the CDR3 is TGCGCCAGCAGCTTGGGGTTCGGGACAGAATATGGCTACACCTTC. Translated, it gives CASSLGFGTEYGYTF. This chain joins TRBV5-1 and TRBJ1-2, with 7 bases fitting TRBD1. From germline, CDR1 is SGHRS and CDR2 YFSETQ. V shed 0 bases and J 5 bases; nucleotides not matched to a gene: 7. There are 15 residues in the CDR3.

The chain carries TRBV2 and TRBJ1-4; 8 bases are shared with TRBD1. Per germline, CDR1 SNHLY and CDR2 FYNNEI. The CDR3 contains 14 residues. V dropped 1 base and J dropped 7; count of bases not matched to a gene: 2. In DNA, the CDR3 is TGTGCCAGCAGTGAAGGGACAGGGAGTGAAAAACTGTTTTTT. Protein sequence: CASSEGTGSEKLFF.

The V gene is TRBV4-1, the J gene TRBJ2-3; tentative D call: TRBD2 (6 bases). The CDR3 loop spans 17 amino acids. The germline gives CDR1 MGHRA, CDR2 YSYEKL. V was trimmed by 0 bases and J by 0 bases, leaving 13 bases between them. This chain's CDR3 is CASSQDRPGTSTDTQYF. The CDR3 bases are TGCGCCAGCAGCCAAGATAGGCCGGGGACTAGCACAGATACGCAGTATTTT.